These 17 T cell receptor beta chains were all obtained from the same sample, sequenced in a study of blood T cell repertoires in COVID-19. The method was immunoSEQ multiplex PCR; TCRdb's version includes in-frame clones alone and lacks a portion of them. Found here are roughly 520,000 clones, roughly 90% of them singletons; the top ten hold 1.5% to 2%. Specimen: PBMCs or T cells enriched from blood (not recorded which). The receptors derive from a woman aged 40 to 49 who had recovered from COVID-19.

This clone was picked up one time. The rearrangement links TRBV5-4 to TRBJ2-2; weak D call: TRBD1 (6 bases). V was trimmed by 2 bases and J by 5 bases, leaving 13 bases between them. Per germline, CDR1 SGHNT and CDR2 YYREEE (reference sequence). This CDR3 is built from 15 residues. CDR3 sequence: CASSLTIGGTGELFF. In DNA form, the CDR3 reads TGTGCCAGCAGCTTAACAATAGGGGGTACCGGGGAGCTGTTTTTT.

The gene calls are TRBV3-1 (or the pseudogene TRBV3-2) and TRBJ2-7, with D uncertain. CDR3 size: 15 residues. Looked up from germline, CDR1 is LGHDT and CDR2 is YNNKEL (reference sequence). Deletions cut 1 base from V and 0 bases from J, with 10 bases between. The CDR3 reads CASSQVLCSSYEQYF. The CDR3 DNA sequence: TGTGCCAGCAGCCAAGTGCTCTGCAGCTCCTACGAGCAGTACTTC.

This clone has only a few counts. The chain carries TRBV12-3 or TRBV12-4 and TRBJ1-4, with D uncertain. The V gene lost 6 bases and the J gene lost 5 bases, with 7 bases spanning the gap. This CDR3 comprises 12 residues. The CDR3 region has the DNA TGTGCCAGCAGCCCCTTCAATGAAAAACTGTTTTTT. Its protein product is CASSPFNEKLFF.

The V and J genes are TRBV6-5 and TRBJ2-1; D is unresolved. Per germline, CDR1 MNHEY and CDR2 SVGAGI. Trimming stripped 4 bases from V and 3 bases from J, with 10 bases between. This CDR3 comprises 14 residues. The CDR3 DNA follows: TGTGCCAGCAGTTTAGCCGGTTACTACAATGAGCAGTTCTTC. Encoded protein: CASSLAGYYNEQFF.

V usage is TRBV30 and J usage is TRBJ1-5; D might be TRBD1 (5 bases). The CDR3 has 13 residues. CDR1 and CDR2 from the germline V gene are GTSNPN and SVGIG (reference sequence). Trimming cost V 0 bases and J 7 bases, with 10 bases left between them. In nucleotides, the CDR3 is TGTGCCTGGAGTGTAGGGGCAGGGCAGCCCCAGCATTTT. It translates to CAWSVGAGQPQHF.

The gene calls are TRBV10-2 and TRBJ1-6; TRBD1 aligns across 7 bases. J lost 6 bases, V lost 8 bases, and 13 bases had no gene match. This CDR3 has 16 amino acids. Per the germline V gene, CDR1 is WSHSY and CDR2 is SAAADI. The CDR3 coding sequence is TGCGCCAGCCGGCGGGAGGGGGCGCCCCGTAATTCACCCCTCCACTTT. Translated, it gives CASRREGAPRNSPLHF.

The chain links TRBV7-9 to TRBJ1-3; D is perhaps TRBD1 (5 bases). Germline lookup yields CDR1 SEHNR and CDR2 FQNEAQ (reference sequence). The V end was cut by 2 bases, the J end by 0 bases, with 14 bases between. The CDR3 length is 17 residues. CDR3: CASSLIGQGSSGNTIYF. The CDR3 nucleotides are TGTGCCAGCAGCTTAATTGGCCAGGGAAGCTCTGGAAACACCATATATTTT.

This clone was seen just once. The chain has TRBV30 and TRBJ1-1; the D is unclear. Germline loops: CDR1 GTSNPN, CDR2 SVGIG (reference sequence). V was trimmed by 3 bases and J by 2 bases, leaving 10 bases between them. This CDR3 contains 13 residues. The CDR3 here is CAWSLTTNTEAFF. The CDR3 coding sequence is TGTGCCTGGAGCCTGACAACTAACACTGAAGCTTTCTTT.

The chain has TRBV25-1 and TRBJ2-7; perhaps TRBD2 as D (6 bases). This CDR3 is 16 amino acids long. V lost 4 bases and J 2 bases, leaving 18 bases between the germline ends. The germline gives CDR1 MGHDK, CDR2 SYGVNS. The CDR3 nucleotides are TGTGCCAGCAGTGCGGCGGCCGGGAGAACACCCTACGAGCAGTACTTC. As protein: CASSAAAGRTPYEQYF.

The chain employs TRBV24-1 and TRBJ2-2; 9 nucleotides match TRBD1. The CDR3 is made up of 17 amino acids. Trimming at V came to 3 bases and at J to 1 base, leaving 5 bases not matched to a gene. Germline-derived CDR1 and CDR2 are KGHDR and SFDVKD. The CDR3 region is CATSDPPGQGNTGELFF. For the CDR3, the DNA is TGTGCCACCAGTGATCCACCGGGACAGGGGAACACCGGGGAGCTGTTTTTT.

The rearrangement uses TRBV6-6 and TRBJ2-7; TRBD1 is a possible D gene (6 bases). This CDR3 has 12 amino acids. The germline gives CDR1 MNHNY, CDR2 SVGAGI (reference sequence). V was cut by 5 bases and J by 4 bases, with 9 bases left in between. DNA of the CDR3: TGTGCCAGCAGTCCTACAGGGTACGAGCAGTACTTC. Its translation: CASSPTGYEQYF.

This chain links TRBV5-4 with TRBJ1-2; 8 bases line up with TRBD1. CDR1 is SGHNT, CDR2 YYREEE, per germline (reference sequence). CDR3 size: 13 residues. With 3 bases clipped from V and 7 bases from J, the junction kept 5 bases outside the gene matches. This CDR3 reads CASSSDRVTGYTF. DNA of the CDR3: TGTGCCAGCAGCTCGGACAGGGTTACTGGCTACACCTTC. The whole variable domain, filled in from reference TRBV5-4 and TRBJ1-2, reads ETGVTQSPTHLIKTRGQQVTLRCSSQSGHNTVSWYQQALGQGPQFIFQYYREEENGRGNFPPRFSGLQFPNYSSELNVNALELDDSALYLCASSSDRVTGYTFGSGTRLTVV.

The rearrangement joins TRBV19 to TRBJ2-1; D is unresolved. The V gene's germline CDR1 is LNHDA and CDR2 SQIVND (reference sequence). This CDR3 is 15 amino acids long. V was clipped by 7 bases and J by 8 bases, with 21 bases between them. The CDR3 nucleotides read TGTGCCAGTACCACCGGGTTATTCGGCAAGGATGAGCAGTTCTTC. This encodes CASTTGLFGKDEQFF.

V usage is TRBV18 and J usage is TRBJ1-1; 10 nucleotides align to TRBD1. This CDR3 has 17 amino acids. Losses at the gene ends were 2 bases for V and 6 bases for J; bases not matched to a gene: 12. CDR1 and CDR2 from the germline V gene are KGHSH and LQKENI. The CDR3 here is CASSPYAMRQGAAEAFF. As DNA, the CDR3 is TGTGCCAGCTCACCATATGCGATGAGACAGGGGGCCGCTGAAGCTTTCTTT.

The chain has TRBV24-1 and TRBJ2-7, with D unclear. CDR1 is KGHDR, CDR2 SFDVKD, per germline. The CDR3 contains 9 residues. CDR3 protein: CVSFYEQYF. In DNA, the CDR3 is TGTGTATCCTTCTACGAGCAGTACTTC.

For the CDR3, the DNA is TGTGCCAGCACCAGACAGGATCAAGAGACCCAGTACTTC. Translated, it gives CASTRQDQETQYF. This chain links TRBV9 with TRBJ2-5, with a possible D match to TRBD1 (6 bases). CDR1 is SGDLS and CDR2 is YYNGEE in the germline V gene. The CDR3 length is 13 residues. The V gene lost 6 bases and the J gene lost 2 bases, with 11 bases spanning the gap.

CDR3 sequence (DNA): TGCGCCAGCAGCTTGGATGTTTGGACTAGCGGGATTGGCGAGCAGTACTTC. This translates into CASSLDVWTSGIGEQYF. The chain has TRBV5-1 and TRBJ2-7; 12 nucleotides agree with TRBD2. V lost 0 bases to trimming and J lost 6 bases; unmatched junction nucleotides: 10. Germline-derived CDR1 and CDR2 are SGHRS and YFSETQ. The CDR3 is made up of 17 amino acids.